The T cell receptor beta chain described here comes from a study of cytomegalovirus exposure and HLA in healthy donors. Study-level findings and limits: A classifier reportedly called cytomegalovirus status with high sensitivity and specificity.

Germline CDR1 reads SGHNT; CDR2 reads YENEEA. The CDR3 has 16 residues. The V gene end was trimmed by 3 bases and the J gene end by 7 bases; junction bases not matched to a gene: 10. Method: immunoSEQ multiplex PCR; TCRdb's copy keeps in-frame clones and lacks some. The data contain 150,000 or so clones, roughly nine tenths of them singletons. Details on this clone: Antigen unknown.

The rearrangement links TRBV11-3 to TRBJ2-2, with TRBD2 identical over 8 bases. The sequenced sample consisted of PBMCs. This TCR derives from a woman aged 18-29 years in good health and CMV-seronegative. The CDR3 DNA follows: TGTGCCAGCAGCTTCTCCGGGACTAGAGCCGTCGGGGAGCTGTTTTTT. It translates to CASSFSGTRAVGELFF.